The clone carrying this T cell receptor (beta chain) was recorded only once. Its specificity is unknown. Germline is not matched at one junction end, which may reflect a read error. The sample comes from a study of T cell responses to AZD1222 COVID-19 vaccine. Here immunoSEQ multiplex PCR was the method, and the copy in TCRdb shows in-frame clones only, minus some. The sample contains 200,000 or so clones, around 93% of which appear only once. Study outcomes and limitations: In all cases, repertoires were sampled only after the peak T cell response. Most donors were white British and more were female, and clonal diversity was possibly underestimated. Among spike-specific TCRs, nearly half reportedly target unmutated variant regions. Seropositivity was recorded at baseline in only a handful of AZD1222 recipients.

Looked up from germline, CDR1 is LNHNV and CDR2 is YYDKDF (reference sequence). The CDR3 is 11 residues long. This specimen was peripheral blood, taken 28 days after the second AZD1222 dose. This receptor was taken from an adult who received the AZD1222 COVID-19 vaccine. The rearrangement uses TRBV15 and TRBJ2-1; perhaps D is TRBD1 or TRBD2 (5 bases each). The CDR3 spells CATKGTGNAIF. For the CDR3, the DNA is TGTGCCACCAAGGGGACGGGGAATGCGATCTTC.